This passage covers 29 T cell receptor beta chains from one sample sequenced in a study of blood T cells in healthy people across ages. For the second PCR, which ran for roughly 7 to 11 cycles, a sample-barcoded 5' primer and a J-beta primer mix were used. TCRdb reprocessed the 5' RACE reads with MiXCR, giving one entry per CDR3 protein. The profile covers about 1,600,000 distinct CDR3 sequences, with approximately 40% appearing a single time and approximately 7.9% taken by the ten largest. The sample taken for sequencing was blood. Receptor source: a woman younger than 35 in good health.

This clonotype was counted between two and nine times. The rearrangement links TRBV2 to TRBJ1-2, with 7 bases lining up with TRBD1. Germline V gives CDR1 SNHLY, CDR2 FYNNEI. V lost 0 bases, J lost 8 bases, and 6 bases stayed unmatched. This CDR3 contains 14 residues. The CDR3 protein is CASSEARQGGGYTF. Here the CDR3 DNA reads TGTGCCAGCAGTGAAGCGCGGCAGGGGGGAGGCTACACCTTC.

The chain combines TRBV14 with TRBJ2-5, with D perhaps matching TRBD1 (5 bases). V gave up 6 bases and J gave up 11 bases, with 16 bases separating them. CDR3 length: 12 residues. Germline V lookup: CDR1 SGHDN, CDR2 FVKESK. Here the CDR3 reads CASRQGYNEQYF. DNA for the CDR3: TGTGCCAGCAGGCAGGGATACAATGAGCAGTACTTC.

The chain joins TRBV20-1 to TRBJ1-4; D gene unclear. Germline CDR1 DFQATT, CDR2 SNEGSKA (reference sequence). The CDR3 covers 15 residues. With 0 bases removed from V and 7 bases from J, the gap between germline ends came to 15 bases. Here the CDR3 reads CSARETGPRAEKLFF. CDR3 DNA sequence: TGCAGTGCTAGAGAGACCGGACCGCGGGCTGAAAAACTGTTTTTT.

As concerns this clonotype: At one end the junction does not follow the germline gene, possibly because of a read error. This chain connects TRBV7-2 to TRBJ2-5, with D hard to call. Germline lookup yields CDR1 SGHTA and CDR2 FQGNSA. There are 15 residues in the CDR3. Here the CDR3 reads CAGSSRAPPYNEQYF. As DNA, the CDR3 is TGTGCCGGCAGCTCCCGGGCCCCTCCCTACAATGAGCAGTACTTC.

The chain has TRBV20-1 and TRBJ2-2, with 7 bases fitting TRBD2. CDR3 size: 16 residues. V trimming: 4 bases; J trimming: 0 bases; junction bases outside the gene matches: 8. Looked up from germline, CDR1 is DFQATT and CDR2 is SNEGSKA (reference sequence). CDR3 DNA sequence: TGCAGTGCTACTCCCCGGACTAGTGCGAACACCGGGGAGCTGTTTTTT. Its translation is CSATPRTSANTGELFF.

This chain's CDR3 is CASRPTGTETQYF. Here the CDR3 DNA reads TGTGCCAGCAGACCGACAGGGACTGAGACCCAGTACTTC. This sequence joins TRBV7-2 and TRBJ2-5, with D maybe TRBD1 (7 bases). Germline CDR1 reads SGHTA; CDR2 reads FQGNSA. The V gene lost 6 bases and the J gene lost 5 bases, with 13 bases spanning the gap. The CDR3 runs to 13 residues.

Turning to this clonotype: An end of the junction does not agree with germline; a read error may underlie this. The chain joins TRBV11-1 to TRBJ2-3, with 10 bases matching TRBD1. This CDR3 is built from 18 residues. The germline V gene encodes CDR1 SGHAT and CDR2 FQDESV (reference sequence). CDR3 residues: CAGSLGQGIRAATDTQYF. For the CDR3, the DNA is TGTGCCGGCAGCTTGGGACAGGGGATTCGGGCAGCCACAGATACGCAGTATTTT.

The V call is TRBV10-3, the J call TRBJ1-2, with D tentatively TRBD1 (5 bases). V was shortened by 5 bases and J by 4 bases, with 17 bases between the two germline ends. Germline V CDR1 and CDR2: ENHRY, SYGVKD. CDR3 length: 15 residues. The CDR3 coding sequence is TGTGCCATCAGTTCGCGGGACGCCATGGGCTATGGCTACACCTTC. Its protein is CAISSRDAMGYGYTF.

A few counts support this clonotype. J is TRBJ2-1 and V is TRBV4-1; the match to TRBD2 covers 7 bases. The junction had 7 bases not matched to a gene; V was cut back by 0 bases and J by 2 bases. Germline CDR1 and CDR2: MGHRA and YSYEKL. CDR3 length: 17 amino acids. CDR3 in amino acids: CASSQEPLAVTYNEQFF. The CDR3 bases are TGCGCCAGCAGCCAAGAACCCCTAGCGGTTACCTACAATGAGCAGTTCTTC.

The rearrangement links TRBV27 to TRBJ2-7, with TRBD2 as a possible D gene (5 bases). This CDR3 has 13 amino acids. Trimming removed 8 bases from V and 3 bases from J, with 14 bases in between. The germline V gene has CDR1 MNHEY and CDR2 SMNVEV (reference sequence). In nucleotides, the CDR3 is TGTGCCAGCGGTGGAGGACTTTACTACGAGCAGTACTTC. Residues: CASGGGLYYEQYF.

This clonotype was counted only a few times. The genes are TRBV20-1 and TRBJ2-1; TRBD2 matches 10 bases. Germline trimming cut 6 bases from V and 7 bases from J; bases unmatched to any gene: 6. This CDR3 region has 13 residues. Germline lookup yields CDR1 DFQATT and CDR2 SNEGSKA (reference sequence). CDR3 bases: TGCAGTGCAAAAGCGGGGGGGCGTAATGAGCAGTTCTTC. It encodes CSAKAGGRNEQFF.

This clonotype has just a few counts. This rearrangement joins TRBV6-5 to TRBJ1-2; TRBD1 is a possible D gene (6 bases). The V end lost 6 bases, the J end lost 7 bases, and 12 bases lay between the germline ends. This CDR3 has 12 amino acids. From germline, CDR1 is MNHEY and CDR2 SVGAGI. The CDR3 reads CASRGGRPGYTF. CDR3 bases: TGTGCCAGCAGGGGGGGCAGGCCTGGCTACACCTTC.

The chain couples TRBV20-1 to TRBJ2-3, with a possible D match to TRBD1 (6 bases). CDR3 length equals 13 residues. Germline-derived CDR1 and CDR2 are DFQATT and SNEGSKA (reference sequence). Trimming stripped 1 base from V and 5 bases from J, with 10 bases between. CDR3 DNA sequence: TGCAGTGCTAGAGTTGGACAGCTAGATACGCAGTATTTT. Its translation: CSARVGQLDTQYF.

This chain links TRBV20-1 with TRBJ2-1, with TRBD2 matching over 12 bases. Germline V gives CDR1 DFQATT, CDR2 SNEGSKA (reference sequence). The CDR3 runs to 17 residues. Germline trimming cut 1 base from V and 7 bases from J; bases unmatched to any gene: 11. The CDR3 sequence is CSARGPGTSGSGNEQFF. The CDR3 DNA reads TGCAGTGCTAGAGGCCCGGGGACTAGCGGGTCAGGTAATGAGCAGTTCTTC.

This clonotype was found a few times. V is TRBV5-8 and J is TRBJ2-5; D gene unclear. This CDR3 contains 15 residues. Germline V lookup: CDR1 SGHTS, CDR2 YDEGEE. Trimming stripped 1 base from V and 4 bases from J, with 14 bases between. CDR3 protein: CASSLSEDPPETQYF. DNA for the CDR3: TGTGCCAGCAGCTTGTCCGAGGACCCCCCAGAGACCCAGTACTTC.

This clonotype was seen only a few times. The chain combines TRBV7-9 with TRBJ2-1, with a tentative D call TRBD2 (5 bases). This CDR3 spans 11 amino acids. V was shortened by 3 bases and J by 10 bases, with 7 bases between the two germline ends. Germline-derived CDR1 and CDR2 are SEHNR and FQNEAQ (reference sequence). The chain's CDR3 is CASSLEEEQFF. For the CDR3, the DNA is TGTGCCAGCAGCTTGGAGGAGGAGCAGTTCTTC.

The chain links TRBV9 to TRBJ2-7; 9 bases map to TRBD1. After removal of 3 bases from V and 3 bases from J, the junction contained 7 bases not matched to a gene. The germline V gene has CDR1 SGDLS and CDR2 YYNGEE. The CDR3 is 15 residues long. The CDR3 loop is CASSAGTGNFYEQYF. CDR3 coding DNA: TGTGCCAGCAGCGCCGGGACAGGGAATTTCTACGAGCAGTACTTC.

Comments on this clonotype: Germline and junction disagree at one end, which may indicate a read error. The V and J genes are TRBV7-9 and TRBJ2-1, with TRBD1 as a possible D gene (5 bases). This CDR3 contains 15 residues. CDR1 and CDR2 from the germline V gene are SEHNR and FQNEAQ (reference sequence). CDR3 amino acids: CASSTTVGSYNEKFF. CDR3 DNA sequence: TGTGCCAGCAGCACGACAGTCGGTTCCTACAATGAGAAGTTCTTC.

This clonotype was seen a few times. The chain has TRBV7-8 and TRBJ2-7; D remains unclear. This CDR3 has 14 amino acids. Germline values: CDR1 SGHVS, CDR2 FQNEAQ. Trimming took off 0 bases at V and 3 bases at J, with 9 bases between the two ends. In DNA form, the CDR3 reads TGTGCCAGCAGCTTAGCATACTCGTTCTACGAGCAGTACTTC. Encoded protein: CASSLAYSFYEQYF.

CDR3 DNA sequence: TGTGCCAGCAGCTTCTCGGAGGGCCCCTATAATTCACCCCTCCACTTT. It specifies CASSFSEGPYNSPLHF. The chain couples TRBV7-9 to TRBJ1-6; D gene ambiguous. CDR3 length: 16 residues. Deletions cut 3 bases from V and 2 bases from J, with 11 bases between. CDR1 is SEHNR and CDR2 is FQNEAQ in the germline V gene (reference sequence).

This clonotype was seen ten or more times. The chain employs TRBV6-5 and TRBJ1-2; D is ambiguous. The CDR3 consists of 12 residues. With 7 bases removed from V and 2 bases from J, the gap between germline ends came to 8 bases. The germline V gene has CDR1 MNHEY and CDR2 SVGAGI. This chain's CDR3 is CASTGRNYGYTF. CDR3 coding DNA: TGTGCCAGCACCGGACGGAACTATGGCTACACCTTC.

The chain recombines TRBV7-9 with TRBJ1-2; maybe TRBD1 (5 bases). Trimming removed 5 bases from V and 8 bases from J, with 18 bases in between. This CDR3 is 14 amino acids long. Germline CDR1 is SEHNR and CDR2 is FQNEAQ (reference sequence). CDR3 sequence reads: CASSGNWARGGYTF. In DNA, the CDR3 is TGTGCCAGCAGCGGGAATTGGGCCCGGGGGGGCTACACCTTC.

The V and J genes are TRBV29-1 and TRBJ2-1; TRBD2 matches 11 bases. Germline loops: CDR1 SQVTM, CDR2 ANQGSEA. The J segment lost 8 bases and the V segment lost 6 bases, leaving 6 bases of the junction unmatched. The CDR3 consists of 13 residues. The CDR3 is CSVVAGGVDEQFF. The CDR3 coding sequence is TGCAGCGTGGTAGCGGGAGGGGTCGATGAGCAGTTCTTC.

This clonotype was seen once. The rearrangement links TRBV29-1 to TRBJ1-2, with 10 bases aligning to TRBD1. The CDR3 runs to 14 residues. J was trimmed by 3 bases and V by 3 bases; bases with no gene match: 4. The germline CDR1 and CDR2 sequences are SQVTM and ANQGSEA. The CDR3 here is CSVDSGTGDYGYTF. The CDR3 nucleotides are TGCAGCGTTGATTCCGGGACAGGGGACTATGGCTACACCTTC. Combining the CDR3 with reference TRBV29-1 and TRBJ1-2 gives the whole variable domain SAVISQKPSRDICQRGTSLTIQCQVDSQVTMMFWYRQQPGQSLTLIATANQGSEATYESGFVIDKFPISRPNLTFSTLTVSNMSPEDSSIYLCSVDSGTGDYGYTFGSGTRLTVV.

This clonotype was found a few times. V usage is TRBV28 and J usage is TRBJ1-5; D is uncertain. Trimming cost V 1 base and J 5 bases, with 9 bases left between them. The CDR3 consists of 14 residues. CDR1 and CDR2 (germline): MDHEN, SYDVKM. Here the CDR3 DNA reads TGTGCCAGCAGTTTATCGGCGCCGGATCAGCCCCAGCATTTT. Translating it yields CASSLSAPDQPQHF.

The genes are TRBV3-1 and TRBJ1-2; 8 bases fit TRBD1. The germline V gene encodes CDR1 LGHDT and CDR2 YNNKEL (reference sequence). V dropped 3 bases and J dropped 8; count of bases not matched to a gene: 11. The CDR3 extends over 15 amino acids. This CDR3 is CASSHNYGQGGGYTF. As DNA, the CDR3 is TGTGCCAGCAGCCACAACTACGGACAGGGAGGCGGCTACACCTTC.

A few counts support this clonotype. This chain joins TRBV6-5 and TRBJ1-5; D remains unclear. The CDR3 runs to 17 residues. Germline assignment: CDR1 MNHEY and CDR2 SVGAGI. Trimming took off 0 bases at V and 5 bases at J, with 17 bases between the two ends. The CDR3 here is CASSYSNPGIGYQPQHF. CDR3 DNA: TGTGCCAGCAGTTACTCGAATCCGGGGATCGGTTATCAGCCCCAGCATTTT.

This chain uses TRBV6-1 with TRBJ1-4; D not resolved. The ends were cut back, 1 base at V and 1 base at J, with 7 bases in the middle. Germline values: CDR1 MNHNS, CDR2 SASEGT. The CDR3 loop spans 15 amino acids. The CDR3, as DNA: TGTGCCAGCAGTGAAGGACCGCAAACTAATGAAAAACTGTTTTTT. Its protein product is CASSEGPQTNEKLFF.

This clonotype was seen more than once but under ten times. Mismatch with germline at one junction end may stem from a read error. V is TRBV3-1 and J is TRBJ2-7, with D unresolved. Germline V lookup: CDR1 LGHDT, CDR2 YNNKEL (reference sequence). The CDR3 loop spans 14 amino acids. For the CDR3, the DNA is TGCGCCAGCAGCCAAGATTTGGGCACCTACGAGCAGTACTTC. Its protein is CASSQDLGTYEQYF.